The 8 T cell receptor beta chains presented below share a single source sample, sequenced in a study of tumor and adjacent non-tumor tissue in lung cancer. A modified ARM-PCR protocol with three rounds of nested PCR amplified TCRbeta. TCRdb independently ran MiXCR on the multiplex PCR reads; one entry per CDR3 protein. The sample has 120,000 or so distinct CDR3 sequences, approximately 71% seen once; the top ten hold more than 10%. RNA was extracted from bulk tissue without any cell sorting. The sequenced sample consisted of lung tumor tissue. These receptors were taken from a man aged 25-40 years with non-small cell lung cancer.

To note about this clonotype: Just one base apart from a much larger clone, this may be a read error. The V and J genes are TRBV10-3 and TRBJ2-2; D is possibly TRBD2 (5 bases). The CDR3 length is 14 residues. Germline V gives CDR1 ENHRY, CDR2 SYGVKD. The CDR3 region has the DNA TGTGCCATCAGTGTCGTTGGTGTCACCGGGGAGCTGTTATTT. Residues: CAISVVGVTGELLF.

This clonotype occurred once. The junction does not match germline at one end; this may be a read error. The J gene is TRBJ2-5, the V gene TRBV20-1; TRBD2 matches 10 bases. CDR3 length: 15 residues. Germline V gene data show CDR1 as DFQATT and CDR2 as SNEGSKA (reference sequence). The CDR3 bases are TGCAGTGCAAGAGATCTAGCGGGAGTAGAAGAGACCCAGTACTTC. This encodes CSARDLAGVEETQYF.

Note on this clonotype: One end of the junction does not line up with germline, which may come from a read error. The rearrangement uses TRBV6-2 or TRBV6-3 and TRBJ2-3, with 10 positions matching TRBD2. The CDR3 is 16 amino acids. Germline CDR1 MNHEY, CDR2 SVGEGT. This CDR3 is CASNGGLAVDTDMQYF. The CDR3 DNA reads TGTGCCAGCAATGGAGGACTAGCGGTTGACACAGATATGCAGTATTTT.

V is TRBV20-1 and J is TRBJ2-5; 8 nucleotides line up with TRBD2. V shed 7 bases and J 3 bases; nucleotides not matched to a gene: 10. This CDR3 is 14 amino acids long. The germline V gene encodes CDR1 DFQATT and CDR2 SNEGSKA (reference sequence). CDR3 in DNA: TGCAGTGTACAGGCCCTTAGCGGGAAAGAGACCCAGTACTTC. The encoded protein is CSVQALSGKETQYF.

In this sample, this clonotype turned up a few times. The chain has TRBV13 and TRBJ2-4; D is perhaps TRBD1 or TRBD2 (6 bases each). From germline, CDR1 is PRHDT and CDR2 FYEKMQ (reference sequence). Trimming removed 1 base at V and 0 bases at J, with 10 bases between. There are 16 residues in the CDR3. This CDR3 is CASSLAGALAKNIQYF. The CDR3 DNA is TGTGCCAGCAGCTTAGCGGGGGCGTTAGCCAAAAACATTCAGTACTTC.

The gene calls are TRBV29-1 and TRBJ2-3; D perhaps matches TRBD2 (7 bases). Germline assignment: CDR1 SQVTM and CDR2 ANQGSEA. V was cut by 2 bases and J by 6 bases, with 18 bases left in between. The CDR3 runs to 15 residues. The CDR3 region is CSVETPSGDTDTQYF. For the CDR3, the DNA is TGCAGCGTTGAAACACCCAGCGGGGACACCGATACGCAGTATTTT.

As to this clonotype: An end of the junction differs from the germline gene, which may be a read error. The V and J genes are TRBV20-1 and TRBJ2-1, with 8 bases fitting TRBD2. Germline assignment: CDR1 DFQATT and CDR2 SNEGSKA (reference sequence). The CDR3 covers 14 residues. This CDR3 is CSANSAGGYNEQFF. The CDR3 bases are TGCAGCGCTAACTCCGCGGGAGGATACAATGAGCAGTTCTTC.

The chain has TRBV18 and TRBJ2-1; 7 bases are shared with TRBD2. Germline CDR1 is KGHSH and CDR2 is LQKENI. V gave up 3 bases and J gave up 10 bases; unmatched junction bases: 6. The CDR3 covers 13 residues. The CDR3 loop is CASSPGTNSEQFF. The CDR3 region has the DNA TGTGCCAGCTCACCCGGGACTAACTCCGAGCAGTTCTTC.